This is a list of T cell receptor beta chains from one sample in a study of cytotoxic CD8 clonotypes in ibrutinib-treated CLL. Assay used: immunoSEQ multiplex PCR; TCRdb lists only in-frame clones, some missing. The table includes approximately 350,000 clones, under 70% detected once. Sequences were derived from PBMCs, sampled after 36 months of ibrutinib treatment. These TCRs come from a human donor with chronic lymphocytic leukemia. Each CDR3 is given with its conserved first and last residue. A D gene is named only where the DNA matches it firmly. The size field is filled for only some rows; it gives once, few, many or a size class.

d_call: .; clone_size: .; v_call: TRBV29-1; j_call: TRBJ2-5; cdr3_nt: TGCAGCGCTGCGGAGGGTCAAGAGACCCAGTACTTC; cdr3_aa: CSAAEGQETQYF
d_call: .; clone_size: few; v_call: TRBV18; j_call: TRBJ2-7; cdr3_nt: TGTGCCAGCTCACGCGAAACCTACGAGCAGTACTTC; cdr3_aa: CASSRETYEQYF
d_call: .; clone_size: .; v_call: TRBV29-1; j_call: TRBJ2-1; cdr3_nt: TGCAGCGTTGATCGGGGGTACAATGAGCAGTTCTTC; cdr3_aa: CSVDRGYNEQFF
d_call: .; clone_size: .; v_call: TRBV6-1; j_call: TRBJ1-2; cdr3_nt: TGTGCCAGCAGTGAAGCGGGGACCTATGGCTACACCTTC; cdr3_aa: CASSEAGTYGYTF
d_call: .; clone_size: .; v_call: TRBV4-1; j_call: TRBJ2-7; cdr3_nt: TGCGCCAGCAGCCTGTTGGTAGGGCAGGGTCCCTACGAGCAGTACTTC; cdr3_aa: CASSLLVGQGPYEQYF
d_call: .; clone_size: few; v_call: TRBV4-1; j_call: TRBJ1-5; cdr3_nt: TGCGCCAGCAGCCAAGTATTGGGGTTTTTGGGCAATCAGCCCCAGCATTTT; cdr3_aa: CASSQVLGFLGNQPQHF
d_call: .; clone_size: .; v_call: TRBV29-1; j_call: TRBJ2-1; cdr3_nt: TGCAGCGTTGTCGGGGCCAGGGAGGCTTACAATGAGCAGTTCTTC; cdr3_aa: CSVVGAREAYNEQFF
d_call: .; clone_size: .; v_call: TRBV29-1; j_call: TRBJ1-2; cdr3_nt: TGCAGCGTTGAATTGTTGGGCAGCCACTATGGCTACACCTTC; cdr3_aa: CSVELLGSHYGYTF
d_call: .; clone_size: .; v_call: TRBV7-2; j_call: TRBJ1-2; cdr3_nt: TGTGCCAGCAGCTTAGCGGTGACAGGCTATGGCTACACCTTC; cdr3_aa: CASSLAVTGYGYTF
d_call: .; clone_size: .; v_call: TRBV9; j_call: TRBJ1-5; cdr3_nt: TGTGCCAGCAGCGTAGGAGGAAAGTATCAGCCCCAGCATTTT; cdr3_aa: CASSVGGKYQPQHF
d_call: TRBD2; clone_size: .; v_call: TRBV6-5; j_call: TRBJ2-1; cdr3_nt: TGTGCCAGCAGCCAGGGAGGGGCGGTCAATGAGCAGTTCTTC; cdr3_aa: CASSQGGAVNEQFF
d_call: TRBD2; clone_size: .; v_call: TRBV29-1; j_call: TRBJ2-1; cdr3_nt: TGCAGCGTTGAGCATACTAGCGGGAGTAGGAATGAGCAGTTCTTC; cdr3_aa: CSVEHTSGSRNEQFF
d_call: .; clone_size: .; v_call: TRBV7-8; j_call: TRBJ2-7; cdr3_nt: TGTGCCAGCAGCCGTAGCCGGACCTCTCCCTACGAGCAGTACTTC; cdr3_aa: CASSRSRTSPYEQYF
d_call: .; clone_size: .; v_call: TRBV2; j_call: TRBJ2-6; cdr3_nt: TGTGCCAGCACAAACAACCTCGAGTACGGGGCCAACGTCCTGACTTTC; cdr3_aa: CASTNNLEYGANVLTF
d_call: .; clone_size: few; v_call: TRBV2; j_call: TRBJ1-4; cdr3_nt: TGTGCCAGCGCATACACTGGACAGTACCGGATTTTT; cdr3_aa: CASAYTGQYRIF
d_call: .; clone_size: once; v_call: TRBV11-3; j_call: TRBJ2-1; cdr3_nt: TGTGCCAGCAGCCCGACGCAGGGGTCAACAGAGCAGTTCTTC; cdr3_aa: CASSPTQGSTEQFF
d_call: .; clone_size: .; v_call: TRBV10-1; j_call: TRBJ2-7; cdr3_nt: TGCGCCAGCAGTGAAGGGGGGACAGCCTCCTACGAGCAGTACTTC; cdr3_aa: CASSEGGTASYEQYF
d_call: .; clone_size: .; v_call: TRBV7-6; j_call: TRBJ2-5; cdr3_nt: TGTGCCAGCAGCTTCCGGGACAAAAGGGGTGGGACCCAGTACTTC; cdr3_aa: CASSFRDKRGGTQYF
d_call: .; clone_size: few; v_call: TRBV4-1; j_call: TRBJ1-2; cdr3_nt: TGCGCCAGCAGCCAAGAAACTGTACCCACTACTGGCTACACCTTC; cdr3_aa: CASSQETVPTTGYTF
d_call: TRBD1; clone_size: .; v_call: TRBV9; j_call: TRBJ2-7; cdr3_nt: TGTGCCAGCAGCGCGAGGGACAGGCGGGAGCAGTACTTC; cdr3_aa: CASSARDRREQYF
d_call: .; clone_size: few; v_call: TRBV7-9; j_call: TRBJ2-1; cdr3_nt: TGTGCCAGCAGCTGGAGCGGTTCCTACAATGAGCAGTTCTTC; cdr3_aa: CASSWSGSYNEQFF
d_call: .; clone_size: .; v_call: TRBV7-9; j_call: TRBJ2-7; cdr3_nt: TGTGCCAGCAGCTTAAGTTCTAAGGACGAGCAGTACTTC; cdr3_aa: CASSLSSKDEQYF
d_call: TRBD1; clone_size: .; v_call: TRBV5-1; j_call: TRBJ1-1; cdr3_nt: TGCGCCAGCAGCTTGGGGGACAGGGTAAACACTGAAGCTTTCTTT; cdr3_aa: CASSLGDRVNTEAFF
d_call: .; clone_size: once; v_call: TRBV10-2; j_call: TRBJ1-2; cdr3_nt: TGCGCCAGCAGTGATCCCCGAGGCTATGGCTACACCTTC; cdr3_aa: CASSDPRGYGYTF
d_call: TRBD1; clone_size: .; v_call: TRBV29-1; j_call: TRBJ1-1; cdr3_nt: TGCAGCGTCGGGACAGTTGGGAACACTGAAGCTTTCTTT; cdr3_aa: CSVGTVGNTEAFF
d_call: .; clone_size: .; v_call: TRBV5-6; j_call: TRBJ1-3; cdr3_nt: TGTGCCAGCAGCTTGGGGACATCCAACTCTGGAAACACCATATATTTT; cdr3_aa: CASSLGTSNSGNTIYF
d_call: .; clone_size: once; v_call: TRBV19; j_call: TRBJ1-2; cdr3_nt: TGTGCCAGTAGTTCGAGGATGTACTATGGCTACACCTTC; cdr3_aa: CASSSRMYYGYTF
d_call: .; clone_size: .; v_call: TRBV6-5; j_call: TRBJ2-3; cdr3_nt: TGTGCCAGCAGTTACTCGCGCGGCAGCACAGATACGCAGTATTTT; cdr3_aa: CASSYSRGSTDTQYF
d_call: TRBD1; clone_size: .; v_call: TRBV5-1; j_call: TRBJ1-2; cdr3_nt: TGCGCCAGCAGCCACCTCAGGGGGTGGTATGGCTACACCTTC; cdr3_aa: CASSHLRGWYGYTF
d_call: .; clone_size: .; v_call: TRBV28; j_call: TRBJ2-3; cdr3_nt: TGTGCCAGCAGGCCAAGCACAGATACGCAGTATTTT; cdr3_aa: CASRPSTDTQYF
d_call: .; clone_size: few; v_call: TRBV6-6; j_call: TRBJ1-5; cdr3_nt: TGTGCCAGCAGTTACTCGGGGTATAGCAATCAGCCCCAGCATTTT; cdr3_aa: CASSYSGYSNQPQHF
d_call: .; clone_size: once; v_call: TRBV6-5; j_call: TRBJ1-4; cdr3_nt: TGTGCCAGCAGGCCCAGTCCAACTAATGAAAAACTGTTTTTT; cdr3_aa: CASRPSPTNEKLFF
d_call: .; clone_size: .; v_call: TRBV21-1; j_call: TRBJ2-1; cdr3_nt: TGTGCCAGCAGCACCGGGGACCAGGAGCATGAGCAGTTCTTC; cdr3_aa: CASSTGDQEHEQFF
d_call: .; clone_size: .; v_call: TRBV13; j_call: TRBJ2-1; cdr3_nt: TGTGCCAGCAGCTCATACCATGAGCAGTTCTTC; cdr3_aa: CASSSYHEQFF
d_call: .; clone_size: .; v_call: TRBV5-5; j_call: TRBJ1-1; cdr3_nt: TGTGCCAGCAGCTTGGATCCCATGAACACTGAAGCTTTCTTT; cdr3_aa: CASSLDPMNTEAFF